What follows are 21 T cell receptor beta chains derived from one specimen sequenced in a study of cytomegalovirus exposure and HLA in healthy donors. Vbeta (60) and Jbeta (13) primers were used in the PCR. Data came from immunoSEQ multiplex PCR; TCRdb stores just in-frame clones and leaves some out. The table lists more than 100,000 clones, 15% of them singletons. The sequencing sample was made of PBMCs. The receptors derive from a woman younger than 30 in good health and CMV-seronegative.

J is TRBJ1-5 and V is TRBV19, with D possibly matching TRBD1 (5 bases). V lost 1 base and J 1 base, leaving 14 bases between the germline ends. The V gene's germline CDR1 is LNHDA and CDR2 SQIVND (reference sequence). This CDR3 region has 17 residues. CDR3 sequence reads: CASSIVGGGDSNQPQHF. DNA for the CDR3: TGTGCCAGTAGTATAGTTGGGGGAGGGGACAGCAATCAGCCCCAGCATTTT.

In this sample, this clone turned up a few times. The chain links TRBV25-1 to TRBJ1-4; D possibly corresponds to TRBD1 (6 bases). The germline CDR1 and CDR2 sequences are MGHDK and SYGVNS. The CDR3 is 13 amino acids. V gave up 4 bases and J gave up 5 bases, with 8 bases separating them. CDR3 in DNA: TGTGCCAGCAGTGGTGGGGGCAATGAAAAACTGTTTTTT. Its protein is CASSGGGNEKLFF.

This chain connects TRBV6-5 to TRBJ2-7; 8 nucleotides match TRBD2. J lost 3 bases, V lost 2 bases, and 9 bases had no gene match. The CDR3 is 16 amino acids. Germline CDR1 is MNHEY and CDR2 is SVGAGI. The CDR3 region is CASSYAPGLGNYEQYF. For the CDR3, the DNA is TGTGCCAGCAGTTACGCCCCGGGACTAGGAAACTACGAGCAGTACTTC.

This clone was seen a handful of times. CDR3 bases: TGCGCCAGCAGCCCTAGGACAGGGCCAGCTTTCTTT. Translated, it gives CASSPRTGPAFF. The chain employs TRBV5-1 and TRBJ1-1, with 8 bases aligning to TRBD1. CDR1 and CDR2 from the germline V gene are SGHRS and YFSETQ. This CDR3 comprises 12 residues. With 4 bases clipped from V and 10 bases from J, the junction kept 6 bases outside the gene matches.

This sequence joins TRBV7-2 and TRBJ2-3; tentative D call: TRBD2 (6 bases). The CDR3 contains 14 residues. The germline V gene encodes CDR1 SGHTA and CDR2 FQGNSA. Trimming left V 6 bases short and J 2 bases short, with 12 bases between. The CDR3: CASRPWDFTDTQYF. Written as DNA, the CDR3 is TGTGCCAGCAGGCCCTGGGACTTCACAGATACGCAGTATTTT.

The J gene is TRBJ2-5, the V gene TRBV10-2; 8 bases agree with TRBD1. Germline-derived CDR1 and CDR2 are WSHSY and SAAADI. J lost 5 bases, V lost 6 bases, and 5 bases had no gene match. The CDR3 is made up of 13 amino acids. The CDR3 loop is CASSQGARETQYF. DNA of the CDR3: TGCGCCAGCAGCCAGGGGGCGAGGGAGACCCAGTACTTC.

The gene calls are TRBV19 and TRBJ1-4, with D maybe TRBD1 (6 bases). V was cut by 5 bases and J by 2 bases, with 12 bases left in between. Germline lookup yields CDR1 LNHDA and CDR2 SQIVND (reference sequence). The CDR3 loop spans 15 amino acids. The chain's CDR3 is CASSQTGLTNEKLFF. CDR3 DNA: TGTGCCAGTAGTCAAACAGGGCTTACTAATGAAAAACTGTTTTTT. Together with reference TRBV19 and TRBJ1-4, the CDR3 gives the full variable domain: DGGITQSPKYLFRKEGQNVTLSCEQNLNHDAMYWYRQDPGQGLRLIYYSQIVNDFQKGDIAEGYSVSREKKESFPLTVTSAQKNPTAFYLCASSQTGLTNEKLFFGSGTQLSVL.

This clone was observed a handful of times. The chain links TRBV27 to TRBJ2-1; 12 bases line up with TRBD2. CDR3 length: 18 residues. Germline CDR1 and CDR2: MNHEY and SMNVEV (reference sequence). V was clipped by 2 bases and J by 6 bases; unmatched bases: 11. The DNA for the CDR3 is TGTGCCAGCAGTTTAAGTCTAGCGGGGGGGCCTATGGTCAATGAGCAGTTCTTC. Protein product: CASSLSLAGGPMVNEQFF.

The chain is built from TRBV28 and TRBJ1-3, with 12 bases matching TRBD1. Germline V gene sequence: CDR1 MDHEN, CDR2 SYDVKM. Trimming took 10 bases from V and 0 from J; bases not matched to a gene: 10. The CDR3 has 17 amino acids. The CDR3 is CATTGQGASSSGNTIYF. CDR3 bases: TGTGCCACTACGGGACAGGGGGCCTCTAGCTCTGGAAACACCATATATTTT.

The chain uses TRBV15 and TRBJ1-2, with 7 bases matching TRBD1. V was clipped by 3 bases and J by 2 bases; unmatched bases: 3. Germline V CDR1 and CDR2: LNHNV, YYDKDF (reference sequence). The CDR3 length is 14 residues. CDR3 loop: CATSSGRGNYGYTF. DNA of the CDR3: TGTGCCACCAGCAGTGGCAGGGGGAACTATGGCTACACCTTC. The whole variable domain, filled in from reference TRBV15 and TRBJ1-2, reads DAMVIQNPRYQVTQFGKPVTLSCSQTLNHNVMYWYQQKSSQAPKLLFHYYDKDFNNEADTPDNFQSRRPNTSFCFLDIRSPGLGDTAMYLCATSSGRGNYGYTFGSGTRLTVV.

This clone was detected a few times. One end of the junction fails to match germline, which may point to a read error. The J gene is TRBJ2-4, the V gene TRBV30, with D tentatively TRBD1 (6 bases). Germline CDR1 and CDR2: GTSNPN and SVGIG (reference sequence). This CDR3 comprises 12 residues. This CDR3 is CAWSGGLNTQYF. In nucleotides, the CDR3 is TGTGCCTGGAGTGGGGGGCTAAACACTCAGTACTTC. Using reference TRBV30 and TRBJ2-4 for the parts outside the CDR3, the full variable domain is SQTIHQWPATLVQPVGSPLSLECTVEGTSNPNLYWYRQAAGRGLQLLFYSVGIGQISSEVPQNLSASRPQDRQFILSSKKLLLSDSGFYLCAWSGGLNTQYFGAGTRLSVL.

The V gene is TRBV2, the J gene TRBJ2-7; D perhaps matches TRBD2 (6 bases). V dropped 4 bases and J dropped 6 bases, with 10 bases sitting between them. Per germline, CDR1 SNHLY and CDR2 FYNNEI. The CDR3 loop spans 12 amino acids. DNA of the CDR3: TGTGCCAGCAGTGGGACTAACTTCGAGCAGTACTTC. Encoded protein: CASSGTNFEQYF. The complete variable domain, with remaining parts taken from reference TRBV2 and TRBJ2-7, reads EPEVTQTPSHQVTQMGQEVILRCVPISNHLYFYWYRQILGQKVEFLVSFYNNEISEKSEIFDDQFSVERPDGSNFTLKIRSTKLEDSAMYFCASSGTNFEQYFGPGTRLTVT.

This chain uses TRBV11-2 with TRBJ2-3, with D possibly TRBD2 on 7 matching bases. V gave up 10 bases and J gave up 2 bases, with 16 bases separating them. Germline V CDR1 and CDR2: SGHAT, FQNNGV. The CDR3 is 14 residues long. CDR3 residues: CATTKGGYTDTQYF. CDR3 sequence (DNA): TGTGCCACCACGAAGGGGGGGTACACAGATACGCAGTATTTT.

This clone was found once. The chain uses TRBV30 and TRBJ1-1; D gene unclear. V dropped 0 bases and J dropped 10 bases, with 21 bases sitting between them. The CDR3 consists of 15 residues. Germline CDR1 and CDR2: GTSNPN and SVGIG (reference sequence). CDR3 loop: CAWSVPRTYQGVAFF. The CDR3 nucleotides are TGTGCCTGGAGTGTACCCCGCACGTACCAAGGAGTAGCTTTCTTT.

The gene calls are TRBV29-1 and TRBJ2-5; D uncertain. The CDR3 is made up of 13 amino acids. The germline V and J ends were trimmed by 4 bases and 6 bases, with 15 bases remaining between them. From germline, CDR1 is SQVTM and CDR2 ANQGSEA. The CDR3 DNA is TGCAGCGTTGTTATGCCCCAGGCGAAGACCCAGTACTTC. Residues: CSVVMPQAKTQYF.

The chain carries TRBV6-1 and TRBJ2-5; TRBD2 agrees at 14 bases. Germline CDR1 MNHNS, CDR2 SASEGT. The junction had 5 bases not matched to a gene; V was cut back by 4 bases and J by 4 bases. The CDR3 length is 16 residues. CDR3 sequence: CASSAGTSGSLETQYF. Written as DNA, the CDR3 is TGTGCCAGCAGTGCTGGGACTAGCGGGAGCTTAGAGACCCAGTACTTC.

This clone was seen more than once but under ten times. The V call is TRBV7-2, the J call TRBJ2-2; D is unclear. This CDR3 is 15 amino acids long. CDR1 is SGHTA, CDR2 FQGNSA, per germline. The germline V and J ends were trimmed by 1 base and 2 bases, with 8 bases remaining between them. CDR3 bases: TGTGCCAGCAGCTTAGTGGCAGGAAACACCGGGGAGCTGTTTTTT. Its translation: CASSLVAGNTGELFF.

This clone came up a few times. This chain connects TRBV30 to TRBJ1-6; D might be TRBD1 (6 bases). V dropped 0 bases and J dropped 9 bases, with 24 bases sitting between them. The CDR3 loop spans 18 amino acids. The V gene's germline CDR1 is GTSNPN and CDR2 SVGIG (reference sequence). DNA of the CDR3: TGTGCCTGGAGTGTAAGGAGGCCAGGGGCACCCCAACTTTCACCCCTCCACTTT. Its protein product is CAWSVRRPGAPQLSPLHF.

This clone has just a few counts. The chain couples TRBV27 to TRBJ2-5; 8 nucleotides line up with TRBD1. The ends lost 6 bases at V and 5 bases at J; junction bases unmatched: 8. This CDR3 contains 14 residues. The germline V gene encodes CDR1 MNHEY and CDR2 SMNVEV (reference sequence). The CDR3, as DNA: TGTGCCAGCAGACCCCAGGGGGCAGGGGAGACCCAGTACTTC. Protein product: CASRPQGAGETQYF.

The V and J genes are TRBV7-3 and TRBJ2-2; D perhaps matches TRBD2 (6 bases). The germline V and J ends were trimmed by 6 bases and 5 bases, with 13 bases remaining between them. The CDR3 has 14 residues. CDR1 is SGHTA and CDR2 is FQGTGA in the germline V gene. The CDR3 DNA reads TGTGCCAGCAGGTGGACGGGGGAAACCGGGGAGCTGTTTTTT. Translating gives CASRWTGETGELFF.

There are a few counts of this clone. In DNA, the CDR3 is TGTGCCAGCAGCTCTCCCTCGGGACAGGGGTTCTATAATTCACCCCTCCACTTT. Protein sequence: CASSSPSGQGFYNSPLHF. The J gene is TRBJ1-6, the V gene TRBV7-9, with 10 bases fitting TRBD1. Trimming at V came to 4 bases and at J to 3 bases, leaving 9 bases not matched to a gene. Per the germline V gene, CDR1 is SEHNR and CDR2 is FQNEAQ (reference sequence). The CDR3 runs to 18 residues.